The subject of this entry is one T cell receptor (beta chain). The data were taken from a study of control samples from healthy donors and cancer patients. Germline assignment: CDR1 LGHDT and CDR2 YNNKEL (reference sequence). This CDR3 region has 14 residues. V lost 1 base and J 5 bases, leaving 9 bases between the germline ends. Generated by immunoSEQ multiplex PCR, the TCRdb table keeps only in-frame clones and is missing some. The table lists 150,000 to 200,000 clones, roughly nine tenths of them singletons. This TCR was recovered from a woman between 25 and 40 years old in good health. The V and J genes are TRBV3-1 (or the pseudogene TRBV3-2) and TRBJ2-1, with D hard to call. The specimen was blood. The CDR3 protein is CASSQGFFNNEQFF. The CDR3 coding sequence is TGTGCCAGCAGCCAAGGTTTCTTCAACAATGAGCAGTTCTTC.